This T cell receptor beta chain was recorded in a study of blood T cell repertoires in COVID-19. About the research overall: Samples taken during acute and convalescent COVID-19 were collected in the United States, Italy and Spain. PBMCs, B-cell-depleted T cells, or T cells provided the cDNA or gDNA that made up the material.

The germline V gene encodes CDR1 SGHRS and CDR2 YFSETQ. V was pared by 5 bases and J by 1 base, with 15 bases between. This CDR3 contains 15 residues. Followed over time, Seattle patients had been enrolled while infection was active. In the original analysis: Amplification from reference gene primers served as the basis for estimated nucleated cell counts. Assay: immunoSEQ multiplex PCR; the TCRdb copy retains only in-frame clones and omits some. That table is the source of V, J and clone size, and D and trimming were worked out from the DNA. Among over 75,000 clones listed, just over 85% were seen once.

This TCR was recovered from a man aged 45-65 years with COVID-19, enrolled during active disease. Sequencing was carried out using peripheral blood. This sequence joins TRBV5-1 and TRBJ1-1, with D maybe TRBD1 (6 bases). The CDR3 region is CASSLTGRSNTEAFF. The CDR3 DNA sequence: TGCGCCAGCAGTCTAACAGGGCGTTCGAACACTGAAGCTTTCTTT.